This entry lists 32 T cell receptor beta chains sequenced from one sample in a study of technical replicates of blood from a handful of donors. Clones were sequenced by immunoSEQ multiplex PCR, and TCRdb holds only the in-frame ones, with some missing. The data hold 60,000 to 90,000 clones, with 85% to 95% observed a single time. The specimen sequenced was T cells isolated from PBMCs. The source of these receptors is a human donor in good health.

This clone appeared a single time. V usage is TRBV27 and J usage is TRBJ1-1; D gene ambiguous. V lost 5 bases, J lost 9 bases, and 16 bases lay in between. The germline V gene has CDR1 MNHEY and CDR2 SMNVEV (reference sequence). The CDR3 loop spans 13 amino acids. For the CDR3, the DNA is TGTGCCAGCAGTCCTGGAGCGGGCAAAAAAGCTTTCTTT. Protein sequence: CASSPGAGKKAFF.

The chain recombines TRBV18 with TRBJ1-1; D may be TRBD1 (5 bases). CDR1 is KGHSH, CDR2 LQKENI, per germline. There are 13 residues in the CDR3. V was pared by 1 base and J by 7 bases, with 10 bases between. CDR3 sequence: CASSPLRQGEAFF. The CDR3 DNA reads TGTGCCAGCTCACCACTTCGGCAGGGTGAAGCTTTCTTT.

This clone was recorded once. The chain combines TRBV18 with TRBJ1-1; 11 bases are a match to TRBD1. The CDR3 covers 15 residues. The germline V gene has CDR1 KGHSH and CDR2 LQKENI. The trim removed 3 bases at V and 5 bases at J, leaving 5 bases unmatched. The CDR3: CASSPTGTGGTEAFF. CDR3 nucleotides: TGTGCCAGCTCACCTACCGGGACAGGGGGGACTGAAGCTTTCTTT.

The chain recombines TRBV28 with TRBJ2-7; a weak D match, TRBD2 (6 bases). The CDR3 has 13 amino acids. V lost 7 bases, J lost 6 bases, and 16 bases lay in between. Per germline, CDR1 MDHEN and CDR2 SYDVKM. The DNA of the CDR3 is TGTGCCAGCACCCCTCGGGAGCTCCGCGAGCAGTACTTC. Translation gives CASTPRELREQYF.

V is TRBV11-2 and J is TRBJ2-7; 9 nucleotides align to TRBD1. CDR1 SGHAT and CDR2 FQNNGV come from the germline V gene. The CDR3 is 15 amino acids. V gave up 4 bases and J gave up 2 bases; unmatched junction bases: 6. CDR3 protein: CASSSAGTGTYEQYF. CDR3 nucleotide sequence: TGTGCCAGCAGCTCCGCCGGGACAGGGACCTACGAGCAGTACTTC.

Of note for this clone: Mismatch with germline at one junction end may stem from a read error. V usage is TRBV7-7 and J usage is TRBJ2-5; a possible D gene is TRBD1 (6 bases). The length of the CDR3 is 12 residues. Per the germline V gene, CDR1 is SSHAT and CDR2 is FNYEAQ (reference sequence). DNA of the CDR3: TGTGCTAGCAGCCAGGGGCATGAGACCCAGTACTTC. Residues: CASSQGHETQYF.

The chain carries TRBV27 and TRBJ2-1; TRBD1 matches 7 bases. The CDR3 covers 14 residues. Germline V lookup: CDR1 MNHEY, CDR2 SMNVEV (reference sequence). V trimming: 5 bases; J trimming: 5 bases; junction bases outside the gene matches: 6. CDR3 sequence reads: CASSQDRTNNEQFF. CDR3 DNA sequence: TGTGCCAGCAGTCAGGACAGGACAAACAATGAGCAGTTCTTC.

In DNA form, the CDR3 reads TGTGCCAGCAGCTCTACTAGCGGTTACGAGCAGTACTTC. It encodes CASSSTSGYEQYF. The rearrangement links TRBV7-2 to TRBJ2-7, with 8 bases matching TRBD2. CDR1 is SGHTA and CDR2 is FQGNSA in the germline V gene. This CDR3 spans 13 amino acids. V dropped 4 bases and J dropped 4; count of bases not matched to a gene: 3.

This CDR3 reads CASSLLAGGPRNEQFF. DNA of the CDR3: TGTGCCAGCAGTTTATTAGCGGGAGGGCCGAGGAATGAGCAGTTCTTC. This sequence joins TRBV28 and TRBJ2-1, with TRBD2 matching over 11 bases. The J segment lost 7 bases and the V segment lost 1 base, leaving 6 bases of the junction unmatched. The germline CDR1 and CDR2 sequences are MDHEN and SYDVKM. CDR3 length: 16 residues.

This clone was observed a single time. CDR3 region: CASSLAGGLNNEQFF. CDR3 nucleotides: TGTGCCAGCAGCTTAGCCGGGGGGCTGAACAATGAGCAGTTCTTC. The chain couples TRBV11-2 to TRBJ2-1; possibly TRBD2 for D (7 bases). Trimming removed 1 base from V and 5 bases from J, with 12 bases in between. Per the germline V gene, CDR1 is SGHAT and CDR2 is FQNNGV. The CDR3 is 15 amino acids.

This rearrangement joins TRBV6-6 to TRBJ2-1; possible D gene TRBD1, 6 bases. V was trimmed by 8 bases and J by 8 bases, leaving 19 bases between them. Germline V gene data show CDR1 as MNHNY and CDR2 as SVGAGI (reference sequence). This CDR3 is 14 amino acids long. CDR3 in DNA: TGTGCCAGCCGTTTGGCGATACAGGGAGATGAGCAGTTCTTC. Protein: CASRLAIQGDEQFF.

This rearrangement joins TRBV7-3 to TRBJ2-1; D is perhaps TRBD1 (7 bases). With 4 bases removed from V and 7 bases from J, the gap between germline ends came to 20 bases. Germline CDR1 reads SGHTA; CDR2 reads FQGTGA. The CDR3 length is 16 residues. The CDR3 DNA is TGTGCCAGCAGCTCACCGGGGGCAGGGGGTAGGAATGAGCAGTTCTTC. Protein product: CASSSPGAGGRNEQFF. Supplemented by reference TRBV7-3 and TRBJ2-1, the full variable domain reads GAGVSQTPSNKVTEKGKYVELRCDPISGHTALYWYRQSLGQGPEFLIYFQGTGAADDSGLPNDRFFAVRPEGSVSTLKIQRTERGDSAVYLCASSSPGAGGRNEQFFGPGTRLTVL.

With regard to this clone: Other nucleotide sequences from this sample produce the same CDR3. The genes are TRBV5-1 and TRBJ1-4; 10 nucleotides line up with TRBD1. CDR3 length equals 14 residues. V lost 4 bases to trimming and J lost 7 bases; unmatched junction nucleotides: 4. Germline CDR1 is SGHRS and CDR2 is YFSETQ. CDR3 protein: CASSPGQGGEKLFF. In nucleotides, the CDR3 is TGCGCCAGCAGCCCCGGACAGGGGGGTGAAAAACTGTTTTTT.

The V and J genes are TRBV5-5 and TRBJ2-3, with no clear D. Trimming left V 0 bases short and J 0 bases short, with 11 bases between. CDR3 length: 16 amino acids. Germline CDR1 and CDR2: SGHKS and YYEKEE (reference sequence). The CDR3 DNA reads TGTGCCAGCAGCTTGGCCGCCCAAACTAGCACAGATACGCAGTATTTT. This gives the protein CASSLAAQTSTDTQYF.

The rearrangement links TRBV6-5 to TRBJ2-7, with a possible D match to TRBD1 (5 bases). Looked up from germline, CDR1 is MNHEY and CDR2 is SVGAGI. The CDR3 runs 14 residues. V was clipped by 6 bases and J by 0 bases, with 12 bases between them. The CDR3 sequence: CASRRTLLSYEQYF. DNA of the CDR3: TGTGCCAGCAGAAGGACACTACTCTCCTACGAGCAGTACTTC.

This chain joins TRBV10-2 and TRBJ2-3, with a possible D match to TRBD2 (6 bases). V was clipped by 8 bases and J by 6 bases, with 15 bases between them. This CDR3 is built from 13 residues. Germline CDR1 and CDR2: WSHSY and SAAADI. CDR3 region: CASGSGEVDTQYF. CDR3 coding DNA: TGCGCCAGCGGATCGGGAGAGGTGGATACGCAGTATTTT.

V is TRBV11-2 and J is TRBJ1-1; possibly TRBD1 for D (5 bases). There are 15 residues in the CDR3. CDR1 is SGHAT and CDR2 is FQNNGV in the germline V gene. V lost 2 bases and J 5 bases, leaving 15 bases between the germline ends. CDR3 bases: TGTGCCAGCAGCTTAAACCGGGCAGGGTTGACTGAAGCTTTCTTT. This translates into CASSLNRAGLTEAFF.

V is TRBV5-1 and J is TRBJ1-4, with TRBD1 matching over 9 bases. This CDR3 contains 14 residues. Germline CDR1 SGHRS, CDR2 YFSETQ. V trimming: 5 bases; J trimming: 14 bases; junction bases outside the gene matches: 13. The CDR3 region is CASSSGSLGTGLFF. CDR3 DNA: TGCGCCAGCAGTTCTGGTAGTCTAGGGACAGGGCTGTTTTTT.

The table lists this clone with a count of one. The J gene is TRBJ2-7, the V gene TRBV6-1; 7 nucleotides match TRBD1. Trimming removed 5 bases from V and 2 bases from J; junction bases left unmatched: 3. The CDR3 contains 13 residues. In germline, CDR1 is MNHNS, CDR2 SASEGT. The CDR3 DNA sequence: TGTGCCAGCAGTCCGGGACAGCCCTACGAGCAGTACTTC. Protein sequence: CASSPGQPYEQYF.

The chain employs TRBV11-2 and TRBJ2-5; D is possibly TRBD2 (7 bases). The germline V and J ends were trimmed by 5 bases and 2 bases, with 24 bases remaining between them. Germline V gives CDR1 SGHAT, CDR2 FQNNGV. The CDR3 covers 18 residues. The DNA for the CDR3 is TGTGCCAGCAGCCCTAGCTTTGGGCGGGGGCGGGGTCAAGAGACCCAGTACTTC. It encodes CASSPSFGRGRGQETQYF.

The chain recombines TRBV6-5 with TRBJ1-1, with 8 bases identical to TRBD1. V shed 8 bases, J shed 8 bases, and the junction held 7 bases outside the gene matches. The length of the CDR3 is 12 residues. The germline V gene has CDR1 MNHEY and CDR2 SVGAGI. DNA of the CDR3: TGTGCCAGCGCCGGACAGGGCAGAGAAGCTTTCTTT. This gives the protein CASAGQGREAFF.

The chain is built from TRBV6-5 and TRBJ1-1; D unresolved. CDR1 MNHEY and CDR2 SVGAGI come from the germline V gene. The CDR3 has 13 residues. The V gene lost 4 bases and the J gene lost 0 bases, with 6 bases spanning the gap. The chain's CDR3 is CASSLSMNTEAFF. The CDR3 coding sequence is TGTGCCAGCAGTTTGTCTATGAACACTGAAGCTTTCTTT.

This rearrangement joins TRBV7-9 to TRBJ2-1; TRBD1 aligns across 7 bases. V dropped 1 base and J dropped 3; count of bases not matched to a gene: 3. Germline CDR1 SEHNR, CDR2 FQNEAQ (reference sequence). This CDR3 spans 15 amino acids. DNA of the CDR3: TGTGCCAGCAGCTTAGTGGACAGGAGCTACAATGAGCAGTTCTTC. This translates into CASSLVDRSYNEQFF.

The chain is built from TRBV4-1 and TRBJ1-2; D may be TRBD1 (5 bases). The CDR3 spans 16 residues. Trimming stripped 0 bases from V and 4 bases from J, with 15 bases between. Germline V CDR1 and CDR2: MGHRA, YSYEKL. The CDR3 DNA reads TGCGCCAGCAGCCAAGATCGGGGGGGGTCAATCTATGGCTACACCTTC. Translating gives CASSQDRGGSIYGYTF.

This chain joins TRBV9 and TRBJ2-1; D is perhaps TRBD2 (7 bases). V dropped 0 bases and J dropped 7 bases, with 14 bases sitting between them. The germline gives CDR1 SGDLS, CDR2 YYNGEE. This CDR3 has 15 residues. In DNA, the CDR3 is TGTGCCAGCAGCGTAGCGGGGGGCGCGAGAAATGAGCAGTTCTTC. It is translated as CASSVAGGARNEQFF.

This chain connects TRBV30 to TRBJ1-5; 9 nucleotides line up with TRBD1. The CDR3 runs to 19 residues. In germline, CDR1 is GTSNPN, CDR2 SVGIG (reference sequence). The V gene end was trimmed by 3 bases and the J gene end by 1 base; junction bases not matched to a gene: 16. CDR3 in amino acids: CAWSGGRDRVFRSNQPQHF. In nucleotides, the CDR3 is TGTGCCTGGAGCGGCGGACGGGACAGGGTTTTTCGGAGCAATCAGCCCCAGCATTTT.

The chain couples TRBV15 to TRBJ2-7; D is ambiguous. The CDR3 runs to 16 residues. Trimming removed 0 bases at V and 0 bases at J, with 12 bases between. Germline CDR1 and CDR2: LNHNV and YYDKDF (reference sequence). The CDR3 region has the DNA TGTGCCACCAGCAGAGATCCAACTATCCACTCCTACGAGCAGTACTTC. Translating gives CATSRDPTIHSYEQYF. Full variable domain (outside the CDR3, taken from reference TRBV15 and TRBJ2-7): DAMVIQNPRYQVTQFGKPVTLSCSQTLNHNVMYWYQQKSSQAPKLLFHYYDKDFNNEADTPDNFQSRRPNTSFCFLDIRSPGLGDTAMYLCATSRDPTIHSYEQYFGPGTRLTVT.

This chain uses TRBV19 with TRBJ2-7; 13 bases align to TRBD2. The CDR3 has 17 residues. J was trimmed by 1 base and V by 5 bases; bases with no gene match: 8. Germline-derived CDR1 and CDR2 are LNHDA and SQIVND (reference sequence). The CDR3 region is CASSFGLAGAGSYEQYF. CDR3 coding DNA: TGTGCCAGTAGTTTCGGACTAGCGGGAGCTGGGTCCTACGAGCAGTACTTC.

The chain's CDR3 is CASSLANGGEQFF. The DNA for the CDR3 is TGTGCCAGCAGCTTGGCGAACGGGGGTGAGCAGTTCTTC. The V and J genes are TRBV11-3 and TRBJ2-1; weak D call: TRBD2 (6 bases). Per germline, CDR1 SGHNT and CDR2 YENEEA. The CDR3 extends over 13 amino acids. V shed 3 bases and J shed 9 bases, with 12 bases lying between them.

This clone was counted a single time. The chain links TRBV28 to TRBJ2-1; D is possibly TRBD2 (6 bases). From germline, CDR1 is MDHEN and CDR2 SYDVKM. The CDR3 spans 12 residues. V lost 6 bases to trimming and J lost 10 bases, with 13 bases between them. DNA for the CDR3: TGTGCCAGCAGCCTGCTAGCGAGGGAGCAGTTCTTC. Its translation: CASSLLAREQFF.

The chain couples TRBV6-5 to TRBJ2-7, with 8 bases matching TRBD2. V dropped 0 bases and J dropped 2; count of bases not matched to a gene: 6. The germline V gene has CDR1 MNHEY and CDR2 SVGAGI. This CDR3 is 16 amino acids long. CDR3 coding DNA: TGTGCCAGCAGTTACTCACGAGCGGGGGCCACCTACGAGCAGTACTTC. It codes for CASSYSRAGATYEQYF.

The chain couples TRBV19 to TRBJ2-7, with D perhaps TRBD1 (6 bases). The V end was cut by 4 bases, the J end by 0 bases, with 13 bases between. CDR3 size: 15 residues. CDR1 is LNHDA, CDR2 SQIVND, per germline (reference sequence). CDR3 DNA sequence: TGTGCCAGTAGTAAGTCCGGGACAAACTCCTACGAGCAGTACTTC. It encodes CASSKSGTNSYEQYF. The full variable domain, completed using reference TRBV19 and TRBJ2-7, is DGGITQSPKYLFRKEGQNVTLSCEQNLNHDAMYWYRQDPGQGLRLIYYSQIVNDFQKGDIAEGYSVSREKKESFPLTVTSAQKNPTAFYLCASSKSGTNSYEQYFGPGTRLTVT.